These 9 T cell receptor beta chains came from one sample sequenced in a study of blood T cell repertoires in COVID-19. Profiling relied on immunoSEQ multiplex PCR, and the TCRdb table lists in-frame clones only, not all of them. The table lists about 400,000 clones, roughly 89% of them singletons. The sample comprised PBMCs or T cells enriched from blood (not recorded which). The receptors shown here come from a woman aged 25-40 years who had recovered from COVID-19.

The rearrangement joins TRBV27 to TRBJ2-7, with a tentative D call TRBD2 (6 bases). Trimming removed 2 bases from V and 7 bases from J, with 18 bases in between. This CDR3 is 15 amino acids long. From germline, CDR1 is MNHEY and CDR2 SMNVEV (reference sequence). In DNA form, the CDR3 reads TGTGCCAGCAGTTTAGGGGGGACGGGTCTGTGGGAGCAGTACTTC. Protein: CASSLGGTGLWEQYF.

The rearrangement links TRBV3-1 (or the pseudogene TRBV3-2) to TRBJ2-1; possibly TRBD2 for D (6 bases). The CDR3 runs to 14 residues. The V end was cut by 0 bases, the J end by 9 bases, with 12 bases between. The germline V gene has CDR1 LGHDT and CDR2 YNNKEL (reference sequence). This chain's CDR3 is CASSQDWPGAEQFF. The CDR3, as DNA: TGTGCCAGCAGCCAAGACTGGCCGGGAGCTGAGCAGTTCTTC.

CDR3 coding DNA: TGTGCCAGCAGTCGACAAGGGAGCCCCGGGGAGCTGTTTTTT. It codes for CASSRQGSPGELFF. This chain connects TRBV3-1 (or the pseudogene TRBV3-2) to TRBJ2-2; perhaps TRBD2 as D (5 bases). Germline loops: CDR1 LGHDT, CDR2 YNNKEL (reference sequence). The CDR3 loop spans 14 amino acids. V was shortened by 6 bases and J by 6 bases, with 14 bases between the two germline ends.

This rearrangement joins TRBV7-9 to TRBJ1-1, with a possible D match to TRBD1 (5 bases). V gave up 2 bases and J gave up 1 base, with 8 bases separating them. Germline CDR1 reads SEHNR; CDR2 reads FQNEAQ (reference sequence). This CDR3 is built from 14 residues. The CDR3 region is CASSLTGANTEAFF. The DNA for the CDR3 is TGTGCCAGCAGCTTAACAGGTGCGAACACTGAAGCTTTCTTT.

The chain is built from TRBV19 and TRBJ1-1; 7 positions match TRBD1. The CDR3 covers 12 residues. J lost 10 bases, V lost 4 bases, and 6 bases had no gene match. The V gene's germline CDR1 is LNHDA and CDR2 SQIVND (reference sequence). CDR3 coding DNA: TGTGCCAGTAGTACCGACAGGGTTACAGCTTTCTTT. Translating gives CASSTDRVTAFF.

J is TRBJ2-1 and V is TRBV11-3; TRBD2 might be the D (5 bases). Deletions cut 5 bases from V and 6 bases from J, with 11 bases between. CDR3 length: 13 residues. CDR1 and CDR2 (germline): SGHNT, YENEEA. CDR3 bases: TGTGCCAGCAGCGCGGGTCGTTCCAATGAGCAGTTCTTC. It specifies CASSAGRSNEQFF.

This clone was seen only a few times. V usage is TRBV5-6 and J usage is TRBJ1-3; D perhaps matches TRBD1 (5 bases). This CDR3 is built from 17 residues. From germline, CDR1 is SGHDT and CDR2 YYEEEE. V lost 4 bases and J lost 0, with 17 bases in between. In DNA, the CDR3 is TGTGCCAGCAGCCCGATGCTGGGGGGAATCTCTGGAAACACCATATATTTT. It encodes CASSPMLGGISGNTIYF.

The table lists this clone with a few counts. The chain links TRBV6-1 to TRBJ1-1; possible D gene TRBD1, 5 bases. This CDR3 has 15 residues. Trimming took off 0 bases at V and 1 base at J, with 9 bases between the two ends. Germline V gene sequence: CDR1 MNHNS, CDR2 SASEGT. CDR3 residues: CASSEAHTGNTEAFF. The CDR3 DNA reads as TGTGCCAGCAGTGAAGCGCATACAGGGAACACTGAAGCTTTCTTT.

The genes are TRBV11-1 and TRBJ2-1; D perhaps matches TRBD2 (6 bases). V gave up 6 bases and J gave up 9 bases, with 12 bases separating them. CDR3 length equals 12 residues. The V gene's germline CDR1 is SGHAT and CDR2 FQDESV (reference sequence). The DNA for the CDR3 is TGTGCCAGCAGGGACCTGGGGGGTGAGCAGTTCTTC. The encoded protein is CASRDLGGEQFF.